This TCR beta chain was captured by sequencing in a study of cytomegalovirus exposure and HLA in healthy donors. Study observations and caveats: Prior analysis indicated that the majority of TCR beta V segments exhibited productivity approximately 87% or approximately 30% of the time.

Worth noting for this clone: Its antigen remains unknown.

The ends lost 6 bases at V and 5 bases at J; junction bases unmatched: 11. The CDR3 length is 15 residues. Germline V CDR1 and CDR2: MNHEY, SVGAGI. 60 Vbeta and 13 Jbeta primers were used in PCR. Generated by immunoSEQ multiplex PCR, the TCRdb table keeps only in-frame clones and is missing some. The data hold 99,000 or so clones, with approximately 80% observed a single time. Sequencing used PBMCs. This sequence originates from a man aged 25 to 45 in good health and CMV-seronegative. The genes are TRBV6-5 and TRBJ2-7, with 9 nucleotides matching TRBD2. CDR3 nucleotides: TGTGCCAGCAGAGTCTTGGCGGGAGGGCCGAACGAGCAGTACTTC. Translation: CASRVLAGGPNEQYF.